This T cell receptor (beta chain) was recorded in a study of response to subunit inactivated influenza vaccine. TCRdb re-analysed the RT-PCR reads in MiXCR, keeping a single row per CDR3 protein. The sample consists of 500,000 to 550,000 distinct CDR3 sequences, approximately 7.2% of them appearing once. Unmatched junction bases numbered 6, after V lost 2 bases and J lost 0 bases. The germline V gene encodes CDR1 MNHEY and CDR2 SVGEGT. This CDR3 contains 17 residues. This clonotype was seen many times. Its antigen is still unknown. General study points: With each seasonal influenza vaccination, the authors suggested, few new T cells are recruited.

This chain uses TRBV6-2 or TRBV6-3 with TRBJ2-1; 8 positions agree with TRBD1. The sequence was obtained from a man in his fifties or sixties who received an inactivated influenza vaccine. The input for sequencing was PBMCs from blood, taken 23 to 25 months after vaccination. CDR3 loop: CASSYKTGQGSYNEQFF. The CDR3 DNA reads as TGTGCCAGCAGTTACAAGACAGGACAGGGCTCCTACAATGAGCAGTTCTTC.